Listed below are T cell receptor beta chains from one sample, sequenced in a study of T cell repertoires in cytomegalovirus infection. TCRdb passed the reads through MiXCR, listing each CDR3 protein once. The repertoire holds roughly 990,000 distinct CDR3 sequences, approximately 31% seen once, with around an eighth in the top ten. No antigen has been identified for these receptors. This material consisted of cultured CD8+ T cells from PBMCs, taken from culture after CMV antigen stimulation. These receptors originate from a human donor in good health (CMV status not recorded). Some clones in this sample may be carry-over from other donors' samples. Both conserved end residues are part of each CDR3. A D gene is named only where the DNA matches it firmly. The size of a clone is reported for some rows only, either as once, few or many, or as a class for expanded clones.

v_call	j_call	clone_size	d_call	cdr3_nt	cdr3_aa
TRBV19	TRBJ1-1	few	-	TGTGCCAGTAGTATTAAGGTCGACACTGAAGCTTTCTTT	CASSIKVDTEAFF
TRBV12-3/TRBV12-4	TRBJ1-6	-	-	TGTGCCAGCAGCCCCCCGGGGGGGGCACGGTCAACCCTCCACTTT	CASSPPGGARSTLHF
TRBV7-9	TRBJ2-3	few	-	TGTGCCAGCAGCTTACCTAGGGTTACGCAGGATACGCAGTATTTT	CASSLPRVTQDTQYF
TRBV19	TRBJ1-1	-	-	TGTGCCAGTACGCAGGGCCCACTTGGCGGCGGCACTGAAGCTTTCTTT	CASTQGPLGGGTEAFF
TRBV5-4	TRBJ2-7	-	TRBD1	TGTGCCAGCAGCCGGACTGACAGGGTCCCTTACGAGCAGTACTTC	CASSRTDRVPYEQYF
TRBV19	TRBJ2-1	few	-	TGTGCCAGTGGGCCGGTGGCCTACAATGAGCAGTTCTTC	CASGPVAYNEQFF
TRBV7-6	TRBJ2-1	many	TRBD1	TGTGCCAGCAGCTTAGCGGGAGGGGACAGGGGGCATGAGCAGTTCTTC	CASSLAGGDRGHEQFF
TRBV7-2	TRBJ2-1	-	-	TGTGCCAGCAGCTCCAGGGGGGCCGATGAGCGGTTCTTC	CASSSRGADERFF
TRBV6-5	TRBJ1-2	-	-	TGTGCCAGCAGTTACGGAAACGGGGCGTCGAGCTATGGCTACACCTTC	CASSYGNGASSYGYTF
TRBV7-9	TRBJ1-1	many	-	TGTGCCAGCAGCTTAGATCACACTGAAGCTTTCTTT	CASSLDHTEAFF
TRBV6-5	TRBJ1-4	few	-	TGTGCCAGCAGCAAAAATAATGAAAAACTGTTTTTT	CASSKNNEKLFF